The TCR beta chain described here comes from a study of blood T cell repertoires in COVID-19. Study-level background: Whether acute or convalescent, the COVID-19 samples came from the United States, Italy and Spain. PBMCs, B-cell-depleted T cells, or T cells were the source of the cDNA or gDNA that made up the material.

In the original analysis: For nucleated cells, counts were estimated from reference gene primer amplification. Some clones are missing from TCRdb's copy, which holds only in-frame ones; the method was immunoSEQ multiplex PCR. That table supplies the V and J calls and clone size; D and trimming were determined from the DNA. The sample includes 230,000 or so clones, 80% to 90% of them seen just once. This CDR3 is built from 14 residues. CDR1 and CDR2 (germline): LNHDA, SQIVND (reference sequence). Trimming took off 2 bases at V and 7 bases at J, with 14 bases between the two ends. The sample comprised peripheral blood. The chain couples TRBV19 to TRBJ2-5; D not resolved. The sequence was collected from a man aged 25-45 years with active or convalescent COVID-19. The CDR3 DNA is TGTGCCAGTAGTATACCAGGCTTCCCACGGACCCAGTACTTC. Its translation is CASSIPGFPRTQYF.